This passage covers 21 T cell receptor beta chains from one sample sequenced in a study of blood T cells in healthy people across ages. With a J-beta primer mix and a sample-barcoded 5' primer, a second PCR ran 7 to 11 cycles. TCRdb re-analysed the 5' RACE reads in MiXCR, keeping a single row per CDR3 protein. Of roughly 800,000 distinct CDR3 sequences listed, roughly 40% are singletons. The sequenced sample consisted of blood. These receptor sequences come from a man aged 18-30 years in good health.

The J gene is TRBJ2-1, the V gene TRBV5-6; the match to TRBD2 covers 10 bases. Per the germline V gene, CDR1 is SGHDT and CDR2 is YYEEEE. The V segment lost 2 bases and the J segment 4 bases; nucleotides outside the gene matches: 6. The CDR3 totals 16 residues. This CDR3 reads CASSFRRTSGYNEQFF. The DNA of the CDR3 is TGTGCCAGCAGCTTTCGCCGGACTAGCGGTTACAATGAGCAGTTCTTC.

In its sample, this clonotype was seen once. The rearrangement uses TRBV12-3 or TRBV12-4 and TRBJ2-1, with D uncertain. V gave up 2 bases and J gave up 10 bases, with 12 bases separating them. The CDR3 has 13 residues. CDR3 loop: CASSLSIPYEQFF. CDR3 nucleotide sequence: TGTGCCAGCAGTTTATCCATACCATACGAGCAGTTCTTC.

The chain recombines TRBV12-3 or TRBV12-4 with TRBJ2-7; D gene uncertain. The CDR3 is 13 residues long. The V end was cut by 3 bases, the J end by 3 bases, with 9 bases between. In DNA, the CDR3 is TGTGCCAGCAGTTTCCCGGACGGCTACGAGCAGTACTTC. This encodes CASSFPDGYEQYF.

The chain combines TRBV3-1 with TRBJ1-1; D unclear. This CDR3 spans 12 amino acids. V lost 5 bases and J lost 8, with 12 bases in between. The germline gives CDR1 LGHDT, CDR2 YNNKEL (reference sequence). The CDR3 loop reads CASSSDISEAFF. The CDR3 DNA sequence: TGTGCCAGCAGCTCCGACATCAGCGAAGCTTTCTTT.

In its sample, this clonotype was seen many times. This rearrangement joins TRBV4-1 to TRBJ2-5; maybe TRBD2 (5 bases). Germline V gene lookup returns CDR1 MGHRA and CDR2 YSYEKL. The CDR3 is 13 residues long. Trimming took off 6 bases at V and 1 base at J, with 9 bases between the two ends. The CDR3 loop reads CASRDLGQETQYF. CDR3 coding DNA: TGCGCCAGCAGGGACTTGGGCCAAGAGACCCAGTACTTC.

This clonotype turned up a few times. This chain joins TRBV5-8 and TRBJ1-1, with 9 bases identical to TRBD1. CDR1 is SGHTS, CDR2 YDEGEE, per germline. J gave up 1 base and V 2 bases, and 6 bases lay outside the gene matches. CDR3 length: 16 amino acids. This CDR3 is CASSFLGQGWNTEAFF. The CDR3 DNA reads TGTGCCAGCAGCTTTTTGGGACAGGGATGGAACACTGAAGCTTTCTTT.

The chain combines TRBV14 with TRBJ2-7; 9 nucleotides match TRBD1. CDR3 length: 16 amino acids. V lost 1 base and J lost 3; bases outside the gene matches: 7. Germline V gives CDR1 SGHDN, CDR2 FVKESK. The CDR3 nucleotides are TGTGCCAGCAGCCAAGGGTTTACAGGGGGCAACTACGAGCAGTACTTC. Amino acids: CASSQGFTGGNYEQYF.

The V gene is TRBV4-3, the J gene TRBJ2-2, with D possibly matching TRBD1 (6 bases). The V end was cut by 4 bases, the J end by 4 bases, with 10 bases between. The CDR3 loop spans 14 amino acids. From germline, CDR1 is LGHNA and CDR2 YSLEER. The CDR3 loop is CASSRQVTTGELFF. CDR3 DNA: TGCGCCAGCAGCCGACAGGTGACCACCGGGGAGCTGTTTTTT.

Only a few counts were recorded for this clonotype. This chain joins TRBV4-3 and TRBJ2-2, with 8 bases identical to TRBD2. This CDR3 has 15 amino acids. J was trimmed by 4 bases and V by 3 bases; bases with no gene match: 4. CDR1 LGHNA and CDR2 YSLEER come from the germline V gene. Here the CDR3 DNA reads TGCGCCAGCAGCCACGGACTAGCTACCACCGGGGAGCTGTTTTTT. It codes for CASSHGLATTGELFF.

The sample holds a few counts of this clonotype. This rearrangement joins TRBV10-3 to TRBJ1-2, with 8 bases lining up with TRBD1. Germline CDR1 ENHRY, CDR2 SYGVKD. This CDR3 is 13 amino acids long. The J segment lost 5 bases and the V segment lost 8 bases, leaving 7 bases of the junction unmatched. The CDR3 spells CAIDSGQAYGYTF. CDR3 nucleotide sequence: TGTGCCATCGACTCGGGACAGGCATATGGCTACACCTTC.

In this sample, this clonotype turned up many times. J is TRBJ1-2 and V is TRBV12-3 or TRBV12-4; TRBD1 aligns across 12 bases. Trimming cost V 7 bases and J 4 bases; bases outside gene matches: 16. The CDR3 length is 18 residues. DNA of the CDR3: TGTGCCAGCACCCCCAATCGGGACAGGGGGCGCAAGGGCTATGGCTACACCTTC. Translation gives CASTPNRDRGRKGYGYTF.

This clonotype was picked up a small number of times. V gene TRBV4-1 combines with J gene TRBJ1-4; D gene unclear. Trimming left V 1 base short and J 5 bases short, with 2 bases between. The CDR3 has 12 amino acids. Germline CDR1 and CDR2: MGHRA and YSYEKL. CDR3 region: CASSQGNEKLFF. CDR3 DNA sequence: TGCGCCAGCAGCCAAGGGAATGAAAAACTGTTTTTT.

This clonotype was detected a few times. This sequence joins TRBV20-1 and TRBJ1-4; D might be TRBD1 (6 bases). V lost 0 bases and J 5 bases, leaving 13 bases between the germline ends. The CDR3 runs to 15 residues. Germline values: CDR1 DFQATT, CDR2 SNEGSKA (reference sequence). The chain's CDR3 is CSARDLAGVNEKLFF. CDR3 sequence (DNA): TGCAGTGCTAGAGATCTGGCAGGGGTGAATGAAAAACTGTTTTTT.

Details on this clonotype: With a much larger clone just one base away, this may be a read error. This chain joins TRBV7-9 and TRBJ1-1; D call uncertain. CDR1 SEHNR and CDR2 FQNEAQ come from the germline V gene (reference sequence). This CDR3 spans 14 amino acids. The CDR3 loop is CASSVASSGVEAFF. In nucleotides, the CDR3 is TGTGCCAGCAGCGTAGCTTCGAGTGGGGTTGAAGCTTTCTTT.

There are a few counts of this clonotype. Here the CDR3 DNA reads TGTGCCAGTAGTACCAGGGGAGGTTTAGTAGATACGCAGTATTTT. Its translation is CASSTRGGLVDTQYF. The chain is built from TRBV19 and TRBJ2-3; the D call may be TRBD1 or TRBD2 (6 bases each). V was pared by 4 bases and J by 5 bases, with 16 bases between. The CDR3 length is 15 residues. In germline, CDR1 is LNHDA, CDR2 SQIVND (reference sequence).

The chain uses TRBV6-2 or TRBV6-3 and TRBJ2-3, with 7 bases identical to TRBD1. From germline, CDR1 is MNHEY and CDR2 SVGEGT. This CDR3 spans 14 amino acids. Losses at the gene ends were 0 bases for V and 7 bases for J; bases not matched to a gene: 4. In nucleotides, the CDR3 is TGTGCCAGCAGTTACTCACGACAGGGAAATACGCAGTATTTT. It codes for CASSYSRQGNTQYF.

This clonotype turned up a few times. The V and J genes are TRBV3-1 and TRBJ2-1, with D possibly being TRBD2 (7 bases). The CDR3 loop spans 15 amino acids. CDR1 and CDR2 (germline): LGHDT, YNNKEL (reference sequence). The V gene lost 2 bases and the J gene lost 3 bases, with 11 bases spanning the gap. The CDR3 DNA is TGTGCCAGCAGCCAACGGGGGGCGGTCTACAATGAGCAGTTCTTC. Amino acids: CASSQRGAVYNEQFF.

This clonotype has a handful of counts. V and J are TRBV4-1 and TRBJ1-5; D possibly corresponds to TRBD1 (5 bases). The CDR3 loop spans 15 amino acids. In germline, CDR1 is MGHRA, CDR2 YSYEKL. V was clipped by 0 bases and J by 6 bases, with 12 bases between them. The CDR3 is CASSQEVAGIQPQHF. The CDR3 DNA sequence: TGCGCCAGCAGCCAAGAGGTGGCAGGGATTCAGCCCCAGCATTTT.

This clonotype has a count of ten or more. The rearrangement joins TRBV7-2 to TRBJ2-7; D unclear. Germline V gives CDR1 SGHTA, CDR2 FQGNSA. CDR3 length equals 13 residues. Trimming removed 1 base at V and 1 base at J, with 5 bases between. CDR3 DNA: TGTGCCAGCAGCTTAGGACTGTCCTACGAGCAGTACTTC. It specifies CASSLGLSYEQYF.

The chain has TRBV29-1 and TRBJ2-2; 9 positions agree with TRBD1. V was pared by 7 bases and J by 3 bases, with 3 bases of the junction left unmatched. Germline CDR1 and CDR2: SQVTM and ANQGSEA. CDR3 length equals 13 residues. The CDR3 DNA reads as TGCAGCGGCGGGACAGGGTACACCGGGGAGCTGTTTTTT. Its protein product is CSGGTGYTGELFF.

This clonotype showed up just a few times. The chain is built from TRBV9 and TRBJ2-2; TRBD2 matches at 12 bases. The CDR3 totals 15 residues. In germline, CDR1 is SGDLS, CDR2 YYNGEE. Trimming cost V 4 bases and J 5 bases; bases outside gene matches: 3. The CDR3 loop reads CASSRLAGETGELFF. The CDR3 DNA follows: TGTGCCAGCAGCCGACTAGCGGGGGAAACCGGGGAGCTGTTTTTT.